This T cell receptor (beta chain) was documented in a study of T-cell memory formation after mild COVID-19. Study summary: Clusters were largely donor specific. The study, taken as a whole, reports: Day 15 to 85 contracting clones showed balanced CD4/CD8; day 15 to 37 expanders favored CD4+. CD4+ contracting clones lay mainly in CM and EM, CD8+ ones in EMRA.

Of note for this clonotype: Its antigen is unidentified.

TCR alpha and TCR beta cDNA libraries carrying sample barcodes and UMIs were produced by 5'RACE using constant-segment primers. TCRdb re-called the 5' RACE reads through MiXCR, storing one row per CDR3 protein. The sample includes about 560,000 distinct CDR3 sequences, about a fifth of them seen just once. CDR1 SGHRS and CDR2 YFSETQ come from the germline V gene. The CDR3 is 16 amino acids. The trim removed 4 bases at V and 3 bases at J, leaving 9 bases unmatched. The chain is built from TRBV5-1 and TRBJ1-2; TRBD1 matches 10 bases. This TCR derives from an adult woman who had mild COVID-19 (a few samples of this study predate the infection). Cell type and time point are not known. The specimen sequenced was PBMCs or a T cell subset sorted from them (not recorded which). The CDR3 loop reads CASSPKTGGAYYGYTF. The CDR3 nucleotides are TGCGCCAGCAGCCCAAAGACAGGGGGCGCTTACTATGGCTACACCTTC.